The TCR beta chain described here comes from a study of blood T cells in healthy people across ages. Points from the study as a whole: Among T cells, TCR beta diversity per million cells dropped roughly linearly as age rose.

Germline CDR1 reads SEHNR; CDR2 reads FQNEAQ (reference sequence). V was pared by 5 bases and J by 12 bases, with 16 bases between. This CDR3 comprises 12 residues. Each individual donor underwent a draw of approximately 9.6 milliliters of peripheral blood. Isolated PBMCs totaled at least 6.5 million in each sample. Through a sample-barcoded 5' primer and a J-beta primer mix, a second PCR was run for roughly 7 to 11 cycles. Every cDNA was tagged by a template-switch adaptor with 12 random nucleotides. TCRdb processed the 5' RACE reads anew with MiXCR; each CDR3 protein has one entry. In the table there are about 810,000 distinct CDR3 sequences, roughly 40% of which are singletons. This clonotype was seen more than once but under ten times. Antigen specificity is unknown.

This chain uses TRBV7-9 with TRBJ1-2; perhaps TRBD1 as D (6 bases). Input material: blood. This receptor was taken from a man aged 18 to 30 in good health. CDR3 amino acids: CASSHPTGPHTF. The CDR3 coding sequence is TGTGCCAGCAGCCATCCAACAGGGCCCCACACCTTC. Using reference TRBV7-9 and TRBJ1-2 for the parts outside the CDR3, the full variable domain is DTGVSQNPRHKITKRGQNVTFRCDPISEHNRLYWYRQTLGQGPEFLTYFQNEAQLEKSRLLSDRFSAERPKGSFSTLEIQRTEQGDSAMYLCASSHPTGPHTFGSGTRLTVV.